This TCR beta chain is from a study of blood T cell repertoires in COVID-19. The data were produced by immunoSEQ multiplex PCR, yet TCRdb's version contains in-frame clones alone and is incomplete. The table shows 200,000 to 250,000 clones, with approximately 85% occurring only once. This clone has a single count. Germline V lookup: CDR1 SGHRS, CDR2 YFSETQ. V trimming: 4 bases; J trimming: 0 bases; junction bases outside the gene matches: 8. CDR3 length: 19 amino acids. The chain couples TRBV5-1 to TRBJ2-6; 12 nucleotides align to TRBD1. The source material was peripheral blood. The origin of this receptor is a woman of 80 years or more with COVID-19, enrolled during active disease. The CDR3 region has the DNA TGCGCCAGCAGCCAAACACCGGGACAGGGGGCCTCTGGGGCCAACGTCCTGACTTTC. It is translated as CASSQTPGQGASGANVLTF.